This T cell receptor (beta chain) was captured in a study of identical twins. The sample holds many counts of this clonotype. Its cognate antigen is unknown. Study findings and constraints: Excess low generation probability was seen in twin-shared out-of-frame alpha sequences. Beta out-of-frame twin sharing showed a weaker excess.

The V end was cut by 7 bases, the J end by 4 bases, with 11 bases between. The CDR3 runs 13 residues. TCRdb ran MiXCR on the 5' RACE reads and lists one entry per CDR3 protein. The data show about 570,000 distinct CDR3 sequences, nearly 10% seen once. These same records also appear under a second study, on yellow fever vaccine responses in identical twins.

The sequencing input was PBMCs. V and J are TRBV12-3 or TRBV12-4 and TRBJ2-1; a possible D gene is TRBD1 (5 bases). This receptor was identified in a woman aged 18-29 years in good health. The CDR3 loop is CASTPQGYNEQFF. CDR3 nucleotides: TGTGCCAGCACTCCTCAGGGTTACAATGAGCAGTTCTTC.